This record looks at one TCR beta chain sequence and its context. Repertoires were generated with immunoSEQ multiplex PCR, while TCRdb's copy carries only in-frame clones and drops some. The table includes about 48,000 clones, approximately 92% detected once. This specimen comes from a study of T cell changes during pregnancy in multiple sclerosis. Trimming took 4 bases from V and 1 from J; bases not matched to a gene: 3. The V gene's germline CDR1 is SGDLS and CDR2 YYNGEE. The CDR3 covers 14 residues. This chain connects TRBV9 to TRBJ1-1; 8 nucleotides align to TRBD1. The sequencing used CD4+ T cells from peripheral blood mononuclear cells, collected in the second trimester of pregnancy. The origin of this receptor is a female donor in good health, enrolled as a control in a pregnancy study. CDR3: CASSFGQGNTEAFF. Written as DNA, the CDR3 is TGTGCCAGCAGCTTCGGACAGGGGAACACTGAAGCTTTCTTT.